This T cell receptor (beta chain) was sequenced during a study of cytomegalovirus exposure and HLA in healthy donors. 13 Jbeta primers and 60 Vbeta primers were used for the PCR. The repertoire was sequenced with immunoSEQ multiplex PCR; TCRdb's copy has only in-frame clones and lacks some. The table has around 53,000 clones, around four fifths seen once. The CDR3 is made up of 16 amino acids. Germline trimming cut 1 base from V and 3 bases from J; bases unmatched to any gene: 7. CDR1 MNHNS and CDR2 SASEGT come from the germline V gene. The V call is TRBV6-1, the J call TRBJ2-3; 7 bases align to TRBD2. The origin of this receptor is a man between 50 and 59 years old in good health and CMV-seronegative. The sequenced sample consisted of PBMCs. The CDR3 loop is CASSEVYGGFTDTQYF. The DNA of the CDR3 is TGTGCCAGCAGTGAAGTGTACGGGGGGTTTACAGATACGCAGTATTTT.